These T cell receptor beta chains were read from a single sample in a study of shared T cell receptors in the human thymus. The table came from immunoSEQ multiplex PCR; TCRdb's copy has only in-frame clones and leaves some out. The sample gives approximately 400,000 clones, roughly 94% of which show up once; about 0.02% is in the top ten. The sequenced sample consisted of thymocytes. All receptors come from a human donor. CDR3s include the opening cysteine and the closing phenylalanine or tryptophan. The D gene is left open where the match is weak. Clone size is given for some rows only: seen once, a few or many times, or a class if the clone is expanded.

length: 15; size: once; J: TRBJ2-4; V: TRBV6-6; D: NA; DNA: TGTGCCAGCAGTTACGAAGCGACCCCAGGAGGGATTCAGTACTTC; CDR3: CASSYEATPGGIQYF
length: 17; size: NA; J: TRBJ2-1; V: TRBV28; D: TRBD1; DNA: TGTGCCAGCAGCCCACCAACAGGGGCGGCCCCGCGCGATGAGCAGTTCTTC; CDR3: CASSPPTGAAPRDEQFF
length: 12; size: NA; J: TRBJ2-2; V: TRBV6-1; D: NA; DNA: TGTGCCAGCAGTGGGACGGTACGGGAGCTGTTTTTT; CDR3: CASSGTVRELFF
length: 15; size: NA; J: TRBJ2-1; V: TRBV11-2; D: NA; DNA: TGTGCCAGCAGCTACTACCACCAGGGGCGGAATGAGCAGTTCTTC; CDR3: CASSYYHQGRNEQFF
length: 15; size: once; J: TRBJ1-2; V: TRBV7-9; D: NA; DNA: TGTGCCAGCACTAAGGGGGTAGGTGTGCCTCGTGGCTACACCTTC; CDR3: CASTKGVGVPRGYTF
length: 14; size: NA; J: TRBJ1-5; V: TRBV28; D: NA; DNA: TGTGCCAGCAGTTTTGTAGGGGCGAATCAGCCCCAGCATTTT; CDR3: CASSFVGANQPQHF
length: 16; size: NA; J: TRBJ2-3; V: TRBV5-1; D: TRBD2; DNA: TGCGCCAGCAGCTCGACTAGCGGGAGGGCCGCAGATACGCAGTATTTT; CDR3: CASSSTSGRAADTQYF
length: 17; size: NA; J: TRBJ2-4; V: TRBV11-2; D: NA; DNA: TGTGCCAGCAGCTCTAGACCGCCGGGACTAGCCAAAAACATTCAGTACTTC; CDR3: CASSSRPPGLAKNIQYF
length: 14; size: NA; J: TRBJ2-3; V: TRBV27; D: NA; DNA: TGTGCCAGCAGTTACGGCAGAGCCACTTATACGCAGTATTTT; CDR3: CASSYGRATYTQYF
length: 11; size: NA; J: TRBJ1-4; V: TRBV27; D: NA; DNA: TGTGCCAGTGGGGGGGAACGAAAACTGTTTTTT; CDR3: CASGGERKLFF
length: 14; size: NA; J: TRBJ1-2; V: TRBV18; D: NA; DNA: TGTGCCAGCTCACGGCAGGGAAGAGGGTATGGCTACACCTTC; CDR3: CASSRQGRGYGYTF
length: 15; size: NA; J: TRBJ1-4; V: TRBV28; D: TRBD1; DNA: TGTGCCAGCAGTGTCCGGGACAGTTGTAATGAAAAACTGTTTTTT; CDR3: CASSVRDSCNEKLFF
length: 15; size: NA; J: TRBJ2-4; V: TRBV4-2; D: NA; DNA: TGTGCCAGCAGCCAAGAATCCGTAGCCAAAAACATTCAGTACTTC; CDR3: CASSQESVAKNIQYF
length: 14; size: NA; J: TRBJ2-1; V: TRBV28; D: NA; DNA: TGTGCCAGCAAAGAGCTAGCGACCAACAATGAGCAGTTCTTC; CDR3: CASKELATNNEQFF
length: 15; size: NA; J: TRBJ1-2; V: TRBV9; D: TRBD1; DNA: TGTGCCAGCAGCGCGCGACAGGGGGCGCTCAGTGGCTACACCTTC; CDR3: CASSARQGALSGYTF
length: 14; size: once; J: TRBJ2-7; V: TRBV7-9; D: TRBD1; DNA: TGTGCCAGCAGCTTGACAGGGAAACTCTACGAGCAGTACTTC; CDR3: CASSLTGKLYEQYF
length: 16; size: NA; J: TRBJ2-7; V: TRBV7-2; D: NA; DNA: TGTGCCAGCAGCTTAGCGCGGTGGGAAAGAGGGTACGAGCAGTACTTC; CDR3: CASSLARWERGYEQYF
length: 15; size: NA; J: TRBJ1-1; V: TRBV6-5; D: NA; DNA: TGTGCCAGCACCCCTGCGGGGGGCGCCGACACTGAAGCTTTCTTT; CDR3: CASTPAGGADTEAFF
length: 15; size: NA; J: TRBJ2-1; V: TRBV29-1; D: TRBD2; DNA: TGCAGCGCCGAACTTCCGGGACTAGGGTACAATGAGCAGTTCTTC; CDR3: CSAELPGLGYNEQFF
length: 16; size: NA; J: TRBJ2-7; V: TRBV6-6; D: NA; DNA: TGTGCCAGCAGTTCTGGGAGACGACTGACAGCCTACGAGCAGTACTTC; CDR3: CASSSGRRLTAYEQYF
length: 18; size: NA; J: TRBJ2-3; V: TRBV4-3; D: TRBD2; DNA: TGCGCCAGCAGCCAAGTTCTTTGGGGACTAGCGGACACAGATACGCAGTATTTT; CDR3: CASSQVLWGLADTDTQYF
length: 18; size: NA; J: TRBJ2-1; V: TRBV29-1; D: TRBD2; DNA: TGCAGCGTTGAAGACTCCGGAGGACTAGCGGTCGCTGGTAGGGAGCAGTTCTTC; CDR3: CSVEDSGGLAVAGREQFF
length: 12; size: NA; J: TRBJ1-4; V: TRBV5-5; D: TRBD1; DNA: TGTGCCAGCACCTCGGACAGGGAAAAACTGTTTTTT; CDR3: CASTSDREKLFF
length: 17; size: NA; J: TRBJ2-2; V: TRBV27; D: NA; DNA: TGTGCCAGCAGTCCCTACTCTAGACCAGGAGGCACCGGGGAGCTGTTTTTT; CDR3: CASSPYSRPGGTGELFF
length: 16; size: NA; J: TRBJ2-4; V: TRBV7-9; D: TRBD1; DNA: TGTGCCAGCAGCCCGACCCCACAGGGGTCCAAAAACATTCAGTACTTC; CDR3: CASSPTPQGSKNIQYF
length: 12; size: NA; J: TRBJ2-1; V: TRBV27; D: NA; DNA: TGTGCCAGCAGAGCAGGGGGGGGTGAGCAGTTCTTC; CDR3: CASRAGGGEQFF
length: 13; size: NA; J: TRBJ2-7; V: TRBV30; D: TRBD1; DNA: TGTGCCTCGATGGACAGGGAACGGCGCGAGCAGTACTTC; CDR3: CASMDRERREQYF
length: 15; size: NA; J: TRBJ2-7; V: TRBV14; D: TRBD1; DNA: TGTGCCAGCAGCCAACGACTTACAGGGGGCTACGAGCAGTACTTC; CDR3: CASSQRLTGGYEQYF
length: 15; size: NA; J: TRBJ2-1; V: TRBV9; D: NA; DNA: TGTGCCAGCAGCGTTCGGGGGACTTCCTACAATGAGCAGTTCTTC; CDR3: CASSVRGTSYNEQFF
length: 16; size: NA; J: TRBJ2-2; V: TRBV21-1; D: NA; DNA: TGTGCCAGCAGCAAAGTGGGGGCGGACCACACCGGGGAGCTGTTTTTT; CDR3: CASSKVGADHTGELFF
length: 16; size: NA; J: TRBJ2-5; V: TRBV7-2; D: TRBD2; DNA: TGTGCCAGCAGCCCCATGATAGCGGGAGGGTGGGAGACCCAGTACTTC; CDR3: CASSPMIAGGWETQYF
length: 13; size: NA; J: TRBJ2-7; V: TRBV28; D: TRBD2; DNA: TGTGCCAGCCATAGCGGGAAGTTCTACGAGCAGTACTTC; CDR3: CASHSGKFYEQYF
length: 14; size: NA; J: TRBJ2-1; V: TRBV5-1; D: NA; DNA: TGCGCCAGCAGCTTGAACGTGACAGTCAATGAGCAGTTCTTC; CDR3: CASSLNVTVNEQFF
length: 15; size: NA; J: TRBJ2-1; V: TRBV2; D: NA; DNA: TGTGCCAGCAGCCCCCGAGCTCCCTTTTGTATTGAGCAGTTCTTC; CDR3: CASSPRAPFCIEQFF
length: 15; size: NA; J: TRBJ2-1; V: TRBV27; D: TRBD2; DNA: TGTGCCAGCAGTTCCCGGACTAGCGGGAACAATGAGCAGTTCTTC; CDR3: CASSSRTSGNNEQFF
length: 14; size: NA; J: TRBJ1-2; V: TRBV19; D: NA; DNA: TGTGCCAGTAGTACAAGGGACGGAATCTATGGCTACACCTTC; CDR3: CASSTRDGIYGYTF
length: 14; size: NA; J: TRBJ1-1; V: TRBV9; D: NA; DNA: TGTGCCAGCAGCGTAGTCGGCAGGAGTTCTGAAGCTTTCTTT; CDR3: CASSVVGRSSEAFF
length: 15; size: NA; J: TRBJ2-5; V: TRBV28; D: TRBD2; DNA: TGTGCCAGCAGTTTCCTAGCGGGACTAGGAAAGACCCAGTACTTC; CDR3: CASSFLAGLGKTQYF
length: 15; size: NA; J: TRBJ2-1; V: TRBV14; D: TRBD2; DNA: TGTGCCAGCAGCCTCGCGACTAGCAGAGACAATGAGCAGTTCTTC; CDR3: CASSLATSRDNEQFF
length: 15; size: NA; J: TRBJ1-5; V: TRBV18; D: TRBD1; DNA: TGTGCCAGCTCACCGGGACAGGGGACCAATCAGCCCCAGCATTTT; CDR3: CASSPGQGTNQPQHF
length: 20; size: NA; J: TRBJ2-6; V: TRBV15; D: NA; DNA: TGTGCCACCAGCAGAGATCCCGGTTTTCCGGTTTTCCCTGGGGCCAACGTCCTGACTTTC; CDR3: CATSRDPGFPVFPGANVLTF
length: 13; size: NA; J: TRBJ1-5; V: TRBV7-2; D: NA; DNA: TGTGCCAGCAGCCCCCGTGGCAGGATAGCCCAGCATTTT; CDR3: CASSPRGRIAQHF
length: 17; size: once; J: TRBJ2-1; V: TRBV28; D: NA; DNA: TGTGCCAGCAGTTCGCCGGGTCCAGGCCCCAACTACAATGAGCAGTTCTTC; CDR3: CASSSPGPGPNYNEQFF
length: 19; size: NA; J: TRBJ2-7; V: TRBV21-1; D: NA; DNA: TGTGCCAGCAGCAGACCCGGGACTAGCGGGACTCGACCGGCCTACGAGCAGTACTTC; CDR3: CASSRPGTSGTRPAYEQYF
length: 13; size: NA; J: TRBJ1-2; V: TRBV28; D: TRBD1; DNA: TGTGCCAGCAGGTATACAGGGGTCTATGGCTACACCTTC; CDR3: CASRYTGVYGYTF
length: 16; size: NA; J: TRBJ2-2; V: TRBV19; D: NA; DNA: TGTGCCAGTAGTCCCTGTCGCAGGGGGGACACCGGGGAGCTGTTTTTT; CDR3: CASSPCRRGDTGELFF
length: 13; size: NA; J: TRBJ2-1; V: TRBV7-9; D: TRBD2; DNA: TGTGCGCCAGCGGGGTTGCCTCTAGCAATTCGGTTCTTC; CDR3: CAPAGLPLAIRFF
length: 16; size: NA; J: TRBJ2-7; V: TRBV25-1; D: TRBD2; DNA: TGTGCCAGCAGTGACCGCTATTTAATTGGGGGACTAGAGCAGTACTTC; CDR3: CASSDRYLIGGLEQYF
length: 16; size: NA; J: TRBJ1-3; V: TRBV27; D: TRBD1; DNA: TGTGCCAGCAGGCCAGGGGGATCCTTCTCTGGAAACACCATATATTTT; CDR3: CASRPGGSFSGNTIYF
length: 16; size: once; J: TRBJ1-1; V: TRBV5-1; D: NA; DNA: TGCGCCAGCAGCCCAGGAGGCCGGTATGAGGGCACTGAAGCTTTCTTT; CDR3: CASSPGGRYEGTEAFF
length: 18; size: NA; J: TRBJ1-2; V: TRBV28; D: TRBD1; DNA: TGTGCCAGCACTCCTCTCGGGACAGCCGTATTGGCGAACTATGGCTACACCTTC; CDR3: CASTPLGTAVLANYGYTF
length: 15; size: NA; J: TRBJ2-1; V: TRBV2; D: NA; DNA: TGTGCCAGCAGCGTCGGGCGGAGCTCCTACAATGAGCAGTTCTTC; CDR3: CASSVGRSSYNEQFF
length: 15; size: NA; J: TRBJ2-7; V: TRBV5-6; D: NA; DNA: TGTGCCAGCAGCAGGGGGAGGGGCATTACCTACGAGCAGTACTTC; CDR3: CASSRGRGITYEQYF
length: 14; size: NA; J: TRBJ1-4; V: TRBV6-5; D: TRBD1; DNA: TGTGCCAGCAGGGACAGGGGGACTAATGAAAAACTGTTTTTT; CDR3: CASRDRGTNEKLFF
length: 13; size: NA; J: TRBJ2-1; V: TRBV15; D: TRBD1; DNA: TGTGCCACCAGCAGGGATAGACAGGGCGTGCAGTTCTTC; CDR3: CATSRDRQGVQFF
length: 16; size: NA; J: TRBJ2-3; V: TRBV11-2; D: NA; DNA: TGTGCCAGCAGCTTAGAGGACCGGGTGTTGTTGTATACGCAGTATTTT; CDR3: CASSLEDRVLLYTQYF
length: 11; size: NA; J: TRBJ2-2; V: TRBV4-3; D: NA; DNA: TGCGCCAGCAGCCAAGCCGGGGAGCTGTTTTTT; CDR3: CASSQAGELFF
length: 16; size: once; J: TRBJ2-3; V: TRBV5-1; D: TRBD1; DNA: TGCGCCAGCAGCTCCCCCAGGGGGAGTAGCACAGATACGCAGTATTTT; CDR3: CASSSPRGSSTDTQYF
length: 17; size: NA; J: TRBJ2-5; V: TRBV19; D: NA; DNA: TGTGCCAGTAGTAAGGCGTTACAAACGGGACCCAGAGAGACCCAGTACTTC; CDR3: CASSKALQTGPRETQYF
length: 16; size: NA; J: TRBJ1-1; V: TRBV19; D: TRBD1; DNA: TGTGCCAGTAGTACACAGGGGGCAAACCTGAACACTGAAGCTTTCTTT; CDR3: CASSTQGANLNTEAFF